The following is a TCR beta chain sequence with its context. The sample originates from a study of cytomegalovirus exposure and HLA in healthy donors. Each of the donors was a healthy bone marrow donor. The PCR was carried out with 60 Vbeta primers and 13 Jbeta primers. The repertoire was sequenced with immunoSEQ multiplex PCR; TCRdb's copy has only in-frame clones and lacks some. The table has some 57,000 clones, more than 70% seen once. Sequences were obtained from PBMCs. The source is a man aged 25-45 years in good health and CMV-seropositive.

The CDR3 bases are TGTGCCAGCAGTGATGGGCGGGAGGGGACCGGGGAGCTGTTTTTT. Amino acid sequence: CASSDGREGTGELFF. This chain connects TRBV2 to TRBJ2-2; TRBD2 agrees at 9 bases. Germline V gene sequence: CDR1 SNHLY, CDR2 FYNNEI. V was pared by 3 bases and J by 5 bases, with 4 bases of the junction left unmatched. CDR3 length equals 15 residues.